The entry that follows covers one T cell receptor (beta chain) sequence. This entry belongs to a study of T cell changes during pregnancy in multiple sclerosis. Sequencing was performed with immunoSEQ multiplex PCR; in TCRdb, only in-frame clones are kept and a portion is missing. The data show more than 50,000 clones, about 91% seen once. Per germline, CDR1 SGHVS and CDR2 FNYEAQ. The CDR3 has 13 amino acids. Trimming took off 5 bases at V and 1 base at J, with 9 bases between the two ends. Sequencing was performed on peripheral blood, taken after pregnancy. The V and J genes are TRBV7-6 and TRBJ2-7; D call uncertain. The sequence derives from a female donor in good health, enrolled as a control in a pregnancy study. Written as DNA, the CDR3 is TGTGCCAGCAGCGGCGACTCGTCCTACGAGCAGTACTTC. Protein sequence: CASSGDSSYEQYF.